This T cell receptor beta chain is drawn from a study of cytomegalovirus exposure and HLA in healthy donors. Broader study findings: When presence/absence was analysed, sequencing depth was taken to be roughly uniform across donors. Later genetic work tied a missense DCLRE1C variant to beta-chain V and J trimming. Earlier analysis looked at TCR beta V segments, and most were productive about 87% or about 30% of the time. Information on immune exposure was restricted to one variable (CMV serostatus).

Details on this clone: Its cognate antigen is unknown.

V was pared by 6 bases and J by 0 bases, with 15 bases between. The germline V gene encodes CDR1 KGHSH and CDR2 LQKENI. The CDR3 runs to 15 residues. The study ran its PCR with 60 Vbeta and 13 Jbeta primers. The table came from immunoSEQ multiplex PCR; TCRdb's copy has only in-frame clones and leaves some out. The sample includes about 170,000 clones, more than 60% of them seen just once. V usage is TRBV18 and J usage is TRBJ2-7, with D possibly TRBD2 on 6 matching bases. The material sequenced was PBMCs. The receptor comes from a woman aged 45-65 years in good health and CMV-seropositive. In DNA, the CDR3 is TGTGCCAGCTCGCGGGACGGATGGAACTCCTACGAGCAGTACTTC. It translates to CASSRDGWNSYEQYF.